This T cell receptor (beta chain) was found in a study of sequential checkpoint blockade in melanoma. The CDR3 covers 13 residues. The V and J ends lost 4 bases and 6 bases, in that order; junction bases with no gene match: 6. Germline CDR1 and CDR2: SGDLS and YYNGEE. Treatment reported: randomized to nivolumab then ipilimumab (arm A) or the reverse (arm B). TCRdb's table, derived via immunoSEQ multiplex PCR, lists solely in-frame clones and lacks some. The table lists around 10,000 clones, about three quarters of them singletons. The receptor comes from a human donor with melanoma. Sample: CD8+ T cells sorted from blood (inferred from file names), taken from a patient given nivolumab and ipilimumab in sequence. V usage is TRBV9 and J usage is TRBJ1-2; 7 bases map to TRBD1. The CDR3 here is CASSPRTGDGYTF. The CDR3 nucleotides read TGTGCCAGCAGCCCCCGGACAGGCGATGGCTACACCTTC.